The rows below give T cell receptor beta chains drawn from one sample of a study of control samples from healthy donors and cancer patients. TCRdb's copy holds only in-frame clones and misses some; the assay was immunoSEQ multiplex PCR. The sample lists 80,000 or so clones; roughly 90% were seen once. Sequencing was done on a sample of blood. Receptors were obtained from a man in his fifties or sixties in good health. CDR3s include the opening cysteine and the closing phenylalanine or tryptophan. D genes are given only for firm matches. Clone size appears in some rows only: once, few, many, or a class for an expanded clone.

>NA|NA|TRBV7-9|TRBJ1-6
TGTGCCAGCAGCTCGACAGGATGGGGTCGAGGTTCACCCCTCCACTTT
CASSSTGWGRGSPLHF
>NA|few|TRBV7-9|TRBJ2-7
TGTGCCAGCAGCTTACTTTCCGAGCAGTACTTC
CASSLLSEQYF
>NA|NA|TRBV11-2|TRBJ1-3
TGTGCCAGCAGCCCCGGGCGCTACTCTGGAAACACCATATATTTT
CASSPGRYSGNTIYF
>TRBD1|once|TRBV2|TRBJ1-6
TGTGCCACCCACCGGGACAGAAATAATTCACCCCTCCACTTT
CATHRDRNNSPLHF
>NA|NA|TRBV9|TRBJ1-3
TGTGCCAGCGGCAACTACCTCTCTGGAAACACCATATATTTT
CASGNYLSGNTIYF
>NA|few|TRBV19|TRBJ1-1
TGTGCCAGTACGTATGCCCAGACCGGGAGGAGGACTGAAGCTTTCTTT
CASTYAQTGRRTEAFF
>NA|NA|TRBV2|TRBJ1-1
TGTGCCAGCAGTACTGACAGGAACACTGAAGCTTTCTTT
CASSTDRNTEAFF
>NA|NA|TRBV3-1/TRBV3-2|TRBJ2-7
TGTGCCAGCAGCCAAGGGGCAGGTACCTACGAGCAGTACTTC
CASSQGAGTYEQYF
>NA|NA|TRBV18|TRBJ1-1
TGTGCCAGCTCACCACCGGTGAGGACTGAAGCTTTCTTT
CASSPPVRTEAFF
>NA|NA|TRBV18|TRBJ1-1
TGTGCCAGCTCACCAGAGCTGAACACTGAAGCTTTCTTT
CASSPELNTEAFF
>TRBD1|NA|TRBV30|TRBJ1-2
TGTGCCTGGGCTACAGGGGGCGCCCCCTATGGCTACACCTTC
CAWATGGAPYGYTF
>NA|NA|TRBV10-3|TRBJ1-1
TGTGCCATCAGGGACAACCGGGGCACTGAAGCTTTCTTT
CAIRDNRGTEAFF
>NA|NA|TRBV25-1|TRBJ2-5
TGTGCCAGCAGTGATTGGGTGGAGGAGACCCAGTACTTC
CASSDWVEETQYF
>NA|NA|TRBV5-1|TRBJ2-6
TGCGCCAGCAGCTTTAACAGGGGAGGGTCTGGGGCCAACGTCCTGACTTTC
CASSFNRGGSGANVLTF
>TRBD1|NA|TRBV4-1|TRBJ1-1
TGCGCCAGCAGCCGGGACAGTCAAGTGAACACTGAAGCTTTCTTT
CASSRDSQVNTEAFF
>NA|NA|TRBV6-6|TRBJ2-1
TGTGCCAGCAGTCCCCAGGGTAGGGCCTACAATGAGCAGTTCTTC
CASSPQGRAYNEQFF
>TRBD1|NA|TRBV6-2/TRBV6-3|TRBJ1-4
TGTGCCAGCAGCTTCGGGACAGGCGCAACTAATGAAAAACTGTTTTTT
CASSFGTGATNEKLFF
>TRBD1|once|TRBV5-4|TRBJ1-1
TGTGCCAGCAGCTTTAGGACAGGGAGCTATTTGAACACTGAAGCTTTCTTT
CASSFRTGSYLNTEAFF
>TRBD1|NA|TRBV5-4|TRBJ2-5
TGTGCCAGCAGCCGGACAGGGGGCCTTAAAGAGACCCAGTACTTC
CASSRTGGLKETQYF
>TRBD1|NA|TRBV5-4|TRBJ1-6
TGTGCCAGCAGCTGGAGGGACAGGGGGGGGAATTCACCCCTCCACTTT
CASSWRDRGGNSPLHF
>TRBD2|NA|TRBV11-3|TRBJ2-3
TGTGCCAGCAGCTTAGGGGAAGGGAGGGGAACAGATACGCAGTATTTT
CASSLGEGRGTDTQYF
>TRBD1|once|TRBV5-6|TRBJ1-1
TGTGCCAGCAGCCGCCCGACAGGGCTGGAAGGCACTGAAGCTTTCTTT
CASSRPTGLEGTEAFF
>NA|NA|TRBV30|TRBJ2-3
TGTGCCTGGAGTCTCCGGCACACAGATACGCAGTATTTT
CAWSLRHTDTQYF
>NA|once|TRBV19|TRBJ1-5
TGTGCCAGTACCCAAACGGCCTGGCGAAATAGCAATCAGCCCCAGCATTTT
CASTQTAWRNSNQPQHF
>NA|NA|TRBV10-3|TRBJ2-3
TGTGCCATCAGTGCGTCAGATACGCAGTATTTT
CAISASDTQYF
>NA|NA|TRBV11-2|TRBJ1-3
TGTGCCAGCAGCCTGGCGGGGGTATATGGAAACACCATATATTTT
CASSLAGVYGNTIYF
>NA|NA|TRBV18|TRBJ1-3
TGTGCCAGCTCACCACCTAACCCTGGCTTCTCTGGAAACACCATATATTTT
CASSPPNPGFSGNTIYF
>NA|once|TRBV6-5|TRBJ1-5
TGTGCCAGCAGTTACCGGGCAGAATATCAGCCCCAGCATTTT
CASSYRAEYQPQHF
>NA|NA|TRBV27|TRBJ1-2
TGTGCCAGCAGCCCCGGACGTAGAGCACCTTACTATGGCTACACCTTC
CASSPGRRAPYYGYTF
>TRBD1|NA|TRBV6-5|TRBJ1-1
TGTGCCAGCAAGAGGCGACAGGGGACCGGTGAAGCTTTCTTT
CASKRRQGTGEAFF
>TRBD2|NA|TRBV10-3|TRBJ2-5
TGTGCCATCAGTGAGTCAACTAGCGGGGTGGAGACCCAGTACTTC
CAISESTSGVETQYF
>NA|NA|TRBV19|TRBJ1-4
TGTGCCAGTACCACAGCAAATGAAAAACTGTTTTTT
CASTTANEKLFF
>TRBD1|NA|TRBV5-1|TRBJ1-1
TGCGCCAGCAGCTCTAATTCCGGGACAGGGGGCAGTGAAGCTTTCTTT
CASSSNSGTGGSEAFF
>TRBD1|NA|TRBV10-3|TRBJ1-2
TGTGCCATCGGGGGACAGCAATATGGCTACACCTTC
CAIGGQQYGYTF
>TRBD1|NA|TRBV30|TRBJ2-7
TGTGCCTGGAGTACTGACAGGGCCACCCAGTACTTC
CAWSTDRATQYF
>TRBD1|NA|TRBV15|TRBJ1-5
TGTGCCACCAGCAGAGATACGGGACAGGCTTCTCAGCCCCAGCATTTT
CATSRDTGQASQPQHF
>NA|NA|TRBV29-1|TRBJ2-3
TGCAGCGTTGTTCGGCCCACAGATACGCAGTATTTT
CSVVRPTDTQYF
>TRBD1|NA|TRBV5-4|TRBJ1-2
TGTGCCAGCAGCTTACGACAGGGGGGCTATGGCTACACCTTC
CASSLRQGGYGYTF
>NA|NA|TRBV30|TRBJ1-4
TGTGCCTGGAGTGTACCGGGGAGCCGCCTCGAAAAACTGTTTTTT
CAWSVPGSRLEKLFF
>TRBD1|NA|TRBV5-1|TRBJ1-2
TGCGCCAGCAGCTTGGGTGGGGACAGCCGTATAGGCTACACCTTC
CASSLGGDSRIGYTF
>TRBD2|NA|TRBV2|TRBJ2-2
TGTGCCAGCAGTGAAGGCGGGGGGCATACCGGGGAGCTGTTTTTT
CASSEGGGHTGELFF
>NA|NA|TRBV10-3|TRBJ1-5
TGTGCCATCAGGGGGGGGGAAGGACAGCCCCAGCATTTT
CAIRGGEGQPQHF
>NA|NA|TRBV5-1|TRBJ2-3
TGCGCCAGCAGCTTTGGGGGCTCTAGCACAGATACGCAGTATTTT
CASSFGGSSTDTQYF
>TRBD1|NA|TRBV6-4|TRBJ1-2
TGTGCCAGCAGAAGAACCGGGACAGGGGACTATGGCTACACCTTC
CASRRTGTGDYGYTF
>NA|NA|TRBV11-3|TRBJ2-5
TGTGCCAGCAGCTTAGAGGGCCAGGGGGGCAGAGAGACCCAGTACTTC
CASSLEGQGGRETQYF
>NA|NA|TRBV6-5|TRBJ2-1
TGTGCCAGTACCGGGACAAATTACAATGAGCAGTTCTTC
CASTGTNYNEQFF
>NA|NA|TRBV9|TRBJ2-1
TGTGCCAGCAGCGTATCCCCCCAAGGTAGCTTTCTCTTC
CASSVSPQGSFLF
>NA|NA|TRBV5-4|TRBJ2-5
TGTGCCAGCAGTCAAGCGGCGGGCCAAGAGACCCAGTACTTC
CASSQAAGQETQYF
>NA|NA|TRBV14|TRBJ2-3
TGTGCCAGCAGCCACGCAGATACGCAGTATTTT
CASSHADTQYF
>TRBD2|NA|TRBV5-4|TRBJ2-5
TGTGCCAGCAGAATGGGACTATCCAAAGAGACCCAGTACTTC
CASRMGLSKETQYF
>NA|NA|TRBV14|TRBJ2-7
TGTGCCAGCAGCTCCGGGACATTTAACGAGCAGTACTTC
CASSSGTFNEQYF
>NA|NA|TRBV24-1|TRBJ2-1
TGTGCCACCAGTGATTCCAAACAGGGCCGCTCCTACAATGAGCAGTTCTTC
CATSDSKQGRSYNEQFF
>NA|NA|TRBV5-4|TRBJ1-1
TGTGCCAGCAGCCCACAGGGAGGCACTGAAGCTTTCTTT
CASSPQGGTEAFF
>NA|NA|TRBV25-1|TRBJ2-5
TGTGCCAGCAGCGAGGGTTGGCAGGCGTACCAAGAGACCCAGTACTTC
CASSEGWQAYQETQYF